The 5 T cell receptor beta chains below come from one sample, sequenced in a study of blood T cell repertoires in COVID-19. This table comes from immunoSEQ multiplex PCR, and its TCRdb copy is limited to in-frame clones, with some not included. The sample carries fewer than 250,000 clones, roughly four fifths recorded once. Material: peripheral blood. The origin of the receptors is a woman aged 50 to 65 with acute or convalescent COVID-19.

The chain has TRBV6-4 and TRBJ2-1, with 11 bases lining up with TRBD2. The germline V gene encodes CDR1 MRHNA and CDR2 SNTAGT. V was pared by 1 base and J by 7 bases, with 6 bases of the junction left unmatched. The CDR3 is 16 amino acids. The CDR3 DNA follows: TGTGCCAGCAGTGACTTGTTGACTAGCGGGATTAATGAGCAGTTCTTC. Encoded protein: CASSDLLTSGINEQFF.

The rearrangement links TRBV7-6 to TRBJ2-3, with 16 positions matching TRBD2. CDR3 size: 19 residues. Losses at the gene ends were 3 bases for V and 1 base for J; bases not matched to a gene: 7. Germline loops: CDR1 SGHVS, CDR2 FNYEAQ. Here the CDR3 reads CASSLGTGTSGGGTDTQYF. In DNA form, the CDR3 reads TGTGCCAGCAGCTTGGGGACCGGGACTAGCGGGGGGGGCACAGATACGCAGTATTTT.

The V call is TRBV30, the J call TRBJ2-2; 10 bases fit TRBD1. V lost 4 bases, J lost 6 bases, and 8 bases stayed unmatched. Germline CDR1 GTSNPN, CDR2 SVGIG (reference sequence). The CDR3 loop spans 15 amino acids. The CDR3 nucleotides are TGTGCCTGGAAAATGACAGGGGGCTACTCCGGGGAGCTGTTTTTT. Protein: CAWKMTGGYSGELFF.

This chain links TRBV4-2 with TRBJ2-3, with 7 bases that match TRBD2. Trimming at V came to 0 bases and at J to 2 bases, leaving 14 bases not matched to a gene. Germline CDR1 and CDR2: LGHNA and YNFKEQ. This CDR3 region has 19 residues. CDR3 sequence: CASSQDPASASGYTDTQYF. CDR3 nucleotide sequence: TGTGCCAGCAGCCAAGACCCCGCGTCCGCTAGCGGATACACAGATACGCAGTATTTT.

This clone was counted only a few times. The CDR3: CASSSSPGTGDGYTF. The CDR3 coding sequence is TGTGCCAGCAGCTCATCGCCCGGGACAGGGGATGGCTACACCTTC. The chain joins TRBV7-2 to TRBJ1-2, with TRBD1 identical over 10 bases. Germline loops: CDR1 SGHTA, CDR2 FQGNSA. The CDR3 totals 15 residues. With 4 bases clipped from V and 6 bases from J, the junction kept 8 bases outside the gene matches.